This T cell receptor (beta chain) was sequenced during a study of T cell repertoires in cytomegalovirus infection. Study details: Indications of both CMV infection and matching HLA type were provided by public TCR beta signatures.

The CDR3 has 15 amino acids. Trimming cost V 3 bases and J 3 bases, with 13 bases left between them. Germline V gene lookup returns CDR1 SGHRS and CDR2 YFSETQ. Overall study results and limits: The cumulative frequency of public TCR beta families distinguished individuals who carried CMV together with the relevant HLA.

TCRdb reprocessed the reads with MiXCR, giving one entry per CDR3 protein. The sample lists around 130,000 distinct CDR3 sequences; approximately 9.2% were seen once. Many counts were recorded for this clonotype. Its antigen is undetermined. Sequenced input: PBMCs. The V and J genes are TRBV5-1 and TRBJ2-1; a weak D match, TRBD1 (5 bases). The clonotype comes from a human donor in good health (CMV status not recorded). Some clones in this sample may be carry-over from other donors' samples. The CDR3 region has the DNA TGCGCCAGCAGCTACTCACAGGAAATCTACAATGAGCAGTTCTTC. Translated: CASSYSQEIYNEQFF.